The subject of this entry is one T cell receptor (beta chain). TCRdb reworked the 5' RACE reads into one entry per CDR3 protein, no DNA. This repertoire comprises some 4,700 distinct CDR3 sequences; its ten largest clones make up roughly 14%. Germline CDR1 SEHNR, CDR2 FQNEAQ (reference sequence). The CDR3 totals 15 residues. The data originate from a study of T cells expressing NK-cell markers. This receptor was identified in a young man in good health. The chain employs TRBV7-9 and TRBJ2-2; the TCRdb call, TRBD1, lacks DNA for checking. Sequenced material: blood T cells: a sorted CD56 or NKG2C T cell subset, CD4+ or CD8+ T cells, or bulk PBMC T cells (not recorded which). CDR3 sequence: CASSYGGTGTGELFF.